These T cell receptor beta chains were read from a single sample in a study of T cell responses to AZD1222 COVID-19 vaccine. Sequenced by immunoSEQ multiplex PCR; TCRdb stores in-frame clones only, minus some. This sample has about 180,000 clones, with around 87% found just once. This material consisted of peripheral blood, taken on day 0 of AZD1222 vaccination. These receptors originate from an adult in good health. Each CDR3 is given with its conserved first and last residue. Each record gives: clone size, V gene, J gene, CDR3 protein. Some rows mark clone size as missing; the rest say once, few, many or name a class of expanded clone.

.	TRBV29-1	TRBJ2-1	CSVKGVPEEQFF
.	TRBV19	TRBJ2-4	CASSRNRDGENIQYF
.	TRBV13	TRBJ2-1	CASSLVGWASGNIGEQFF
.	TRBV2	TRBJ2-7	CASSAQGAGGYEQYF
.	TRBV27	TRBJ1-1	CASSPPDRVNTEAFF
.	TRBV5-1	TRBJ2-3	CASSLALTEDTQYF
.	TRBV19	TRBJ1-3	CASNLRPYSGNTIYF
.	TRBV3-1/TRBV3-2	TRBJ1-1	CASSPATGAAFF
.	TRBV6-5	TRBJ1-1	CASTRTGGASAEAFF
.	TRBV18	TRBJ2-2	CASSPKSYGELFF
.	TRBV5-1	TRBJ2-7	CASRASGPMEQYF
.	TRBV5-6	TRBJ1-2	CASSLTPDRGPRGYTF
.	TRBV6-5	TRBJ1-5	CASSRDRALNQPQHF
once	TRBV7-4	TRBJ1-2	CASTLVPGRNYGYTF
.	TRBV13	TRBJ2-5	CASSLRTKRWETQYF